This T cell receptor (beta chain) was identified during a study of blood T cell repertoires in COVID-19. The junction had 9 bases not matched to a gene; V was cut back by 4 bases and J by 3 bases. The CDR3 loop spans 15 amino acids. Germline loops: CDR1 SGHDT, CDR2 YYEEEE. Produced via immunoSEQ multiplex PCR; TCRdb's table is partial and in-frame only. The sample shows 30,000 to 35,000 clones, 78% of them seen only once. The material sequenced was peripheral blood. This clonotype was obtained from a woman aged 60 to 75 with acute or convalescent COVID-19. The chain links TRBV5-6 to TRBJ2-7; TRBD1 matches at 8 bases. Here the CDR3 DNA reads TGTGCCAGCAGCCCCGGGACAGGAGGCTTCTACGAGCAGTACTTC. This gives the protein CASSPGTGGFYEQYF.